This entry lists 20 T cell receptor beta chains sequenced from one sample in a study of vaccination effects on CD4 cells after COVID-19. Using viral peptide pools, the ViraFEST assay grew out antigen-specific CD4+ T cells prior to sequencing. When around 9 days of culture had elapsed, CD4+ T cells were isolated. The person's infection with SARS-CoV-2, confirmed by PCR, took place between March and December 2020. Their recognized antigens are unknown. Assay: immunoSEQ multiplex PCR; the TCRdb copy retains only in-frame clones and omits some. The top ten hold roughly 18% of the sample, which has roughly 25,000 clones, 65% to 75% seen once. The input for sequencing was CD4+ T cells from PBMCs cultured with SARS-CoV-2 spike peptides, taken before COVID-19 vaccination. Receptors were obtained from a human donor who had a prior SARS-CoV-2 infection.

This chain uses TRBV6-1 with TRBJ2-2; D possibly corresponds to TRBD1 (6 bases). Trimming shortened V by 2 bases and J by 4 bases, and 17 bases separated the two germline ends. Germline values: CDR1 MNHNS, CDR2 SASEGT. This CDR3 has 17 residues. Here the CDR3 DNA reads TGTGCCAGCAGTGAACAGAGGACAGTTTATGGCACCGGGGAGCTGTTTTTT. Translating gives CASSEQRTVYGTGELFF.

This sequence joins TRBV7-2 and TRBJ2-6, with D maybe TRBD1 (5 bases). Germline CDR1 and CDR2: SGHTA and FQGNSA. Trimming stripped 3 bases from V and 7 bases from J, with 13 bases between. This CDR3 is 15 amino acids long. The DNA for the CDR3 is TGTGCCAGCAGCTTGTTCAGGGTGGGAGCCAACGTCCTGACTTTC. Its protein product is CASSLFRVGANVLTF.

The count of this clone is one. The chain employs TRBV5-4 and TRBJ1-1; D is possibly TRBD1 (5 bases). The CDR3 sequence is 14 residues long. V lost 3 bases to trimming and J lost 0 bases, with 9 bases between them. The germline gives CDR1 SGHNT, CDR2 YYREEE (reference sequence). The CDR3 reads CASSWEGMNTEAFF. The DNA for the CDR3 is TGTGCCAGCAGCTGGGAGGGGATGAACACTGAAGCTTTCTTT.

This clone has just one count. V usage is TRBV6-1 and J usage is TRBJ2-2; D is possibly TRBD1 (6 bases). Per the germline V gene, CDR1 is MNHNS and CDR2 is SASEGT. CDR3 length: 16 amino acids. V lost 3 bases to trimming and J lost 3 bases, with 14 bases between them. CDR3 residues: CASSDGGRSYTGELFF. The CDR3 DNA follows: TGTGCCAGCAGTGATGGGGGCAGGAGTTACACCGGGGAGCTGTTTTTT.

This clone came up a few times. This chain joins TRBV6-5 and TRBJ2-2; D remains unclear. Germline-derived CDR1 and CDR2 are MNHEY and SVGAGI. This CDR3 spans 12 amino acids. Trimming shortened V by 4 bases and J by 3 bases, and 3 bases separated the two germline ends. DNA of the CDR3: TGTGCCAGCAGTTCCGACACCGGGGAGCTGTTTTTT. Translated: CASSSDTGELFF.

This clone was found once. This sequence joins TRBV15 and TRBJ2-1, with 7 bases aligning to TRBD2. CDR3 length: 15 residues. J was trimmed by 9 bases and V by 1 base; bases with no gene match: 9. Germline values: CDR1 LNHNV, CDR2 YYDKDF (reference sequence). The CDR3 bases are TGTGCCACCAGCAGAGCCAGCGGGATCTCGGGTGAGCAGTTCTTC. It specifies CATSRASGISGEQFF.

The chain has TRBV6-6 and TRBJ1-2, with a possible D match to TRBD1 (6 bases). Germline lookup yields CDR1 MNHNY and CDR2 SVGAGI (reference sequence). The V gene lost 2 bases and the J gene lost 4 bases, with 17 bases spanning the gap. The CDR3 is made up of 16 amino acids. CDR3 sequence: CASSYPPGQGSYGYTF. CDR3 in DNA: TGTGCCAGCAGTTACCCTCCGGGACAAGGGTCCTATGGCTACACCTTC.

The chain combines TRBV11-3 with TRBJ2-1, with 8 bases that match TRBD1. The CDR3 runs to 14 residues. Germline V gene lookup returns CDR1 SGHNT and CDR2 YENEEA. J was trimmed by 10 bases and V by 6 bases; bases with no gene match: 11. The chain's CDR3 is CASSPGQAIGEQFF. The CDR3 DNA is TGTGCCAGCAGTCCGGGACAGGCTATCGGGGAGCAGTTCTTC.

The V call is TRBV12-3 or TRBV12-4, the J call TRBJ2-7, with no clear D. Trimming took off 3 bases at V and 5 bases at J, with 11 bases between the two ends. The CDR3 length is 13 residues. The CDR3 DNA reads TGTGCCAGCAGTTTGGTAGTCGTGAACGAGCAGTACTTC. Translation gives CASSLVVVNEQYF.

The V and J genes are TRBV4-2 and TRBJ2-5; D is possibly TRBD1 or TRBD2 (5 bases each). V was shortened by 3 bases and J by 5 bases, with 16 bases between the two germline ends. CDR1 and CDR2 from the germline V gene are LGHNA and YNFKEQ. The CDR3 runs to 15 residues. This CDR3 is CASSQRGVPRETQYF. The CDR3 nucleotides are TGTGCCAGCAGCCAGAGGGGAGTACCGCGGGAGACCCAGTACTTC.

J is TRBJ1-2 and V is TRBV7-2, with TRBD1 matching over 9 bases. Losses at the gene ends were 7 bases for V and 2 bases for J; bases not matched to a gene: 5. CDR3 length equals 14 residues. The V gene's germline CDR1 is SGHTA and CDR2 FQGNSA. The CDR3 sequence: CASTPTGGNYGYTF. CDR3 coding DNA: TGTGCCAGCACCCCGACAGGGGGGAACTATGGCTACACCTTC. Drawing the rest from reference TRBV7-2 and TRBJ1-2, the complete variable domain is GAGVSQSPSNKVTEKGKDVELRCDPISGHTALYWYRQSLGQGLEFLIYFQGNSAPDKSGLPSDRFSAERTGGSVSTLTIQRTQQEDSAVYLCASTPTGGNYGYTFGSGTRLTVV.

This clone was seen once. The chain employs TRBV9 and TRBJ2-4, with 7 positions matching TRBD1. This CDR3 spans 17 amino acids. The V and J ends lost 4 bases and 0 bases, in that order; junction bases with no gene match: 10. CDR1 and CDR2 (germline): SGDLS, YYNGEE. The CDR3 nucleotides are TGTGCCAGCAGCCCCTTTACAGGGGAACTAGCCAAAAACATTCAGTACTTC. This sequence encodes CASSPFTGELAKNIQYF.

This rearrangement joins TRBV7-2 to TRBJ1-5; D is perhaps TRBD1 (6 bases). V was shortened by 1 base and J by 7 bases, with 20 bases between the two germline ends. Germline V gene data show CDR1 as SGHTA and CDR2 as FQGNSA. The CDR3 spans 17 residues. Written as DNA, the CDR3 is TGTGCCAGCAGCTTAGAGATTACAGGGACAACGGAACAGCCCCAGCATTTT. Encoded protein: CASSLEITGTTEQPQHF.

This CDR3 is CASSHTGLTDTQYF. The CDR3, as DNA: TGTGCCAGCAGTCATACAGGCCTAACAGATACGCAGTATTTT. The rearrangement joins TRBV6-5 to TRBJ2-3; D possibly corresponds to TRBD1 (5 bases). This CDR3 has 14 residues. Germline assignment: CDR1 MNHEY and CDR2 SVGAGI. Trimming removed 5 bases at V and 3 bases at J, with 12 bases between.

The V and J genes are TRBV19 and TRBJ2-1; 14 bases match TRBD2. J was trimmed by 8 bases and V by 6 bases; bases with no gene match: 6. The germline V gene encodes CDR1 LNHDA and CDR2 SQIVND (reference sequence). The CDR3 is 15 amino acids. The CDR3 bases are TGTGCCAGTAGCCAGACTAGCGGGAGGGGCGATGAGCAGTTCTTC. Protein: CASSQTSGRGDEQFF.

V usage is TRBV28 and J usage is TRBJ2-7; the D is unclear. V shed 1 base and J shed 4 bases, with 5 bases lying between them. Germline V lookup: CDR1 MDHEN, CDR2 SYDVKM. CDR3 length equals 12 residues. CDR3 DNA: TGTGCCAGCAGTTTATCCGGGTACGAGCAGTACTTC. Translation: CASSLSGYEQYF.

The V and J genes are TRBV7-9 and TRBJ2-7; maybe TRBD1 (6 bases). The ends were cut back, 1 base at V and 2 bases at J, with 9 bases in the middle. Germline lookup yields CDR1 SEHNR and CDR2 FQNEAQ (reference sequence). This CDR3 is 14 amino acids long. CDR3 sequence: CASSLGTVAYEQYF. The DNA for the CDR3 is TGTGCCAGCAGCTTAGGGACAGTCGCCTACGAGCAGTACTTC.

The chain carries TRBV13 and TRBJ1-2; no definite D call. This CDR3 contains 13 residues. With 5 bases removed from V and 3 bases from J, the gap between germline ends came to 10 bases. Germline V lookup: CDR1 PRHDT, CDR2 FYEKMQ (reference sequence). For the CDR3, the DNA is TGTGCCAGCAGCCAATTGACTCACTATGGCTACACCTTC. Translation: CASSQLTHYGYTF.

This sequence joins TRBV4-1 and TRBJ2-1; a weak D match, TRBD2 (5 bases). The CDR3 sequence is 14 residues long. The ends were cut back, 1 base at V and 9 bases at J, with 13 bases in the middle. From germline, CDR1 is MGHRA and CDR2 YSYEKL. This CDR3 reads CASSQARDLLEQFF. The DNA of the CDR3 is TGCGCCAGCAGCCAAGCCCGGGATTTACTTGAGCAGTTCTTC.

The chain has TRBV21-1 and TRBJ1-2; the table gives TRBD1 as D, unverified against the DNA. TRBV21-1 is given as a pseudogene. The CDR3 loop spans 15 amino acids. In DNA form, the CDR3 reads TGTGCCAGCAGCCCCCGGGACAGGGGGGACTATGGCTACACCTTC. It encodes CASSPRDRGDYGYTF.